Presented here are 28 T cell receptor beta chains from one specimen sequenced in a study of T-cell reconstitution after alpha-beta-depleted transplantation in children (dated by TCRdb to 2015 to 2016). Preparation of the library involved PCR. The sequencer listed for this sample is Illumina HiSeq 2500. Molecular barcoding was employed in the preparation of TCR libraries, with unique molecular identifiers being used to normalize TCRbeta repertoire quantification. TCRdb applied fastp at Q25 and MiXCR to the public reads, then kept only in-frame beta chains. Rows are combined by CDR3 protein, so each entry shows the most common genes and DNA. The sample records under 350,000 distinct CDR3 sequences, nearly 10% of which are singletons. The ten largest clones represent 10% of the sample. Specimen: PBMCs from the stem cell graft donor, collected from the stem cell graft. These receptors were obtained from a human donor who donated a stem cell graft to a child with SCID.

This clonotype occurred a few times. The V and J genes are TRBV29-1 and TRBJ2-3; TRBD1 aligns across 7 bases. The germline V gene has CDR1 SQVTM and CDR2 ANQGSEA. Trimming removed 4 bases from V and 0 bases from J; junction bases left unmatched: 7. The CDR3 spans 15 residues. The CDR3 spells CSVAGDSWSTDTQYF. The CDR3 region has the DNA TGCAGCGTTGCCGGGGACAGCTGGAGCACAGATACGCAGTATTTT.

There are a few counts of this clonotype. V gene TRBV5-1 combines with J gene TRBJ2-3, with TRBD1 identical over 10 bases. Germline lookup yields CDR1 SGHRS and CDR2 YFSETQ. J was trimmed by 0 bases and V by 0 bases; bases with no gene match: 4. This CDR3 spans 17 amino acids. The CDR3 is CASSLAGDRGSTDTQYF. For the CDR3, the DNA is TGCGCCAGCAGCTTGGCCGGGGACAGGGGAAGCACAGATACGCAGTATTTT. The full variable domain, rest sourced from reference TRBV5-1 and TRBJ2-3, is KAGVTQTPRYLIKTRGQQVTLSCSPISGHRSVSWYQQTPGQGLQFLFEYFSETQRNKGNFPGRFSGRQFSNSRSEMNVSTLELGDSALYLCASSLAGDRGSTDTQYFGPGTRLTVL.

The chain combines TRBV19 with TRBJ1-5, with no clear D. The CDR3 runs to 14 residues. Trimming stripped 7 bases from V and 5 bases from J, with 15 bases between. Germline V gives CDR1 LNHDA, CDR2 SQIVND (reference sequence). The CDR3 here is CASKNNVVDQPQHF. CDR3 DNA: TGTGCCAGTAAAAATAACGTAGTGGATCAGCCCCAGCATTTT.

A few counts support this clonotype. The chain is built from TRBV29-1 and TRBJ1-1; D uncertain. The CDR3 is 13 amino acids. Trimming left V 5 bases short and J 0 bases short, with 10 bases between. Germline-derived CDR1 and CDR2 are SQVTM and ANQGSEA. The CDR3 nucleotides read TGCAGCGTTCCCTCCAGGTTGAACACTGAAGCTTTCTTT. It yields the protein CSVPSRLNTEAFF.

This clonotype was observed a few times. The rearrangement joins TRBV5-1 to TRBJ2-6, with D possibly matching TRBD1 (5 bases). From germline, CDR1 is SGHRS and CDR2 YFSETQ. The CDR3 is made up of 16 amino acids. V was trimmed by 0 bases and J by 0 bases, leaving 7 bases between them. The CDR3 reads CASSLEGSSGANVLTF. CDR3 coding DNA: TGCGCCAGCAGCTTGGAGGGGTCCTCTGGGGCCAACGTCCTGACTTTC.

This clonotype was picked up a small number of times. The chain links TRBV14 to TRBJ2-3; 9 bases align to TRBD1. CDR1 is SGHDN, CDR2 FVKESK, per germline. After removal of 4 bases from V and 4 bases from J, the junction contained 6 bases not matched to a gene. There are 15 residues in the CDR3. Here the CDR3 reads CASSRGTGRPDTQYF. The CDR3 bases are TGTGCCAGCAGCCGAGGGACAGGGCGTCCAGATACGCAGTATTTT.

Only a few counts were recorded for this clonotype. The chain carries TRBV4-1 and TRBJ1-1, with 8 bases identical to TRBD1. Per the germline V gene, CDR1 is MGHRA and CDR2 is YSYEKL. This CDR3 is 14 amino acids long. Trimming took 3 bases from V and 4 from J; bases not matched to a gene: 4. The CDR3 protein is CASSHLTGVTEAFF. The DNA of the CDR3 is TGCGCCAGCAGCCACCTGACAGGGGTCACTGAAGCTTTCTTT.

This clonotype appeared a few times. The chain employs TRBV15 and TRBJ2-1, with 7 bases aligning to TRBD1. This CDR3 is 17 amino acids long. J was trimmed by 0 bases and V by 1 base; bases with no gene match: 6. Germline V gives CDR1 LNHNV, CDR2 YYDKDF (reference sequence). CDR3 in amino acids: CATSRGPRDSSYNEQFF. CDR3 coding DNA: TGTGCCACCAGCAGAGGGCCCCGGGACAGCTCCTACAATGAGCAGTTCTTC.

This clonotype was counted a few times. The J gene is TRBJ1-6, the V gene TRBV7-2, with 8 bases lining up with TRBD1. J gave up 10 bases and V 3 bases, and 8 bases lay outside the gene matches. The CDR3 is made up of 15 amino acids. Per the germline V gene, CDR1 is SGHTA and CDR2 is FQGNSA. The CDR3 DNA follows: TGTGCCAGCAGCTTCCGGACAGGGTCGGGATCACCCCTCCACTTT. Amino acids: CASSFRTGSGSPLHF.

This clonotype was detected many times. The chain is built from TRBV12-3 or TRBV12-4 and TRBJ2-3, with 8 bases aligning to TRBD2. The trim removed 7 bases at V and 5 bases at J, leaving 5 bases unmatched. CDR3 length: 13 amino acids. CDR3 in DNA: TGTGCCAGCAAGGCGGGGGGCAGAGATACGCAGTATTTT. It specifies CASKAGGRDTQYF.

CDR3 protein: CASAGRDYGYTF. CDR3 DNA: TGTGCCAGCGCTGGCAGGGACTATGGCTACACCTTC. The chain uses TRBV2 and TRBJ1-2, with D possibly TRBD1 on 5 matching bases. From germline, CDR1 is SNHLY and CDR2 FYNNEI. The CDR3 totals 12 residues. Trimming pared 8 bases from V and 3 bases from J, leaving 10 bases between. The whole variable domain, remainder taken from reference TRBV2 and TRBJ1-2, is EPEVTQTPSHQVTQMGQEVILRCVPISNHLYFYWYRQILGQKVEFLVSFYNNEISEKSEIFDDQFSVERPDGSNFTLKIRSTKLEDSAMYFCASAGRDYGYTFGSGTRLTVV.

This clonotype came up a few times. The rearrangement links TRBV20-1 to TRBJ2-3; D remains ambiguous. The CDR3 spans 15 residues. Trimming stripped 6 bases from V and 2 bases from J, with 18 bases between. Per the germline V gene, CDR1 is DFQATT and CDR2 is SNEGSKA (reference sequence). As DNA, the CDR3 is TGCAGTGCACCCAGACAAGTCCTTAACACAGATACGCAGTATTTT. Encoded protein: CSAPRQVLNTDTQYF.

The chain employs TRBV12-3 or TRBV12-4 and TRBJ2-1; 11 nucleotides match TRBD1. The V segment lost 6 bases and the J segment 7 bases; nucleotides outside the gene matches: 8. The CDR3 has 15 amino acids. The CDR3 reads CASSLGQGAFNEQFF. In nucleotides, the CDR3 is TGTGCCAGCAGCCTTGGACAGGGGGCCTTTAATGAGCAGTTCTTC.

The V call is TRBV5-6, the J call TRBJ2-1, with D possibly TRBD2 on 6 matching bases. The germline V gene has CDR1 SGHDT and CDR2 YYEEEE. CDR3 length: 16 amino acids. V was clipped by 4 bases and J by 6 bases, with 20 bases between them. CDR3 amino acids: CASSKNWRGLPNEQFF. Written as DNA, the CDR3 is TGTGCCAGCAGCAAGAACTGGCGGGGCCTACCCAATGAGCAGTTCTTC.

This clonotype was detected only a few times. The chain combines TRBV7-3 with TRBJ2-1; 8 nucleotides match TRBD2. This CDR3 is 16 amino acids long. In germline, CDR1 is SGHTA, CDR2 FQGTGA. J was trimmed by 5 bases and V by 1 base; bases with no gene match: 7. The CDR3 region has the DNA TGTGCCAGCAGCTTAAACCCAGGACTAGCCGACAATGAGCAGTTCTTC. It translates to CASSLNPGLADNEQFF.

The gene calls are TRBV5-6 and TRBJ2-2, with TRBD1 matching over 7 bases. Losses at the gene ends were 2 bases for V and 6 bases for J; bases not matched to a gene: 7. Germline V gives CDR1 SGHDT, CDR2 YYEEEE. The CDR3 spans 15 residues. CDR3 nucleotides: TGTGCCAGCAGCTTCAGACAGGGTACAGCCGGGGAGCTGTTTTTT. Protein sequence: CASSFRQGTAGELFF.

This clonotype has a handful of counts. The genes are TRBV29-1 and TRBJ1-1, with D unresolved. CDR1 and CDR2 (germline): SQVTM, ANQGSEA. The CDR3 runs to 12 residues. V lost 4 bases to trimming and J lost 2 bases, with 8 bases between them. CDR3 nucleotides: TGCAGCGTTGGGCGGACTAACACTGAAGCTTTCTTT. As protein: CSVGRTNTEAFF.

This clonotype came up a few times. A read error may produce the germline difference seen at one junction end. This chain connects TRBV20-1 to TRBJ2-1; 7 nucleotides match TRBD2. This CDR3 has 14 residues. CDR1 is DFQATT, CDR2 SNEGSKA, per germline (reference sequence). The CDR3: CSARDRLAVNEQFF. As DNA, the CDR3 is TGCAGCGCTAGAGATCGTCTAGCGGTAAATGAGCAGTTCTTC.

This clonotype came up many times. The J gene is TRBJ2-3, the V gene TRBV24-1, with D tentatively TRBD2 (6 bases). Per the germline V gene, CDR1 is KGHDR and CDR2 is SFDVKD. The CDR3 loop spans 12 amino acids. Trimming cost V 9 bases and J 4 bases, with 10 bases left between them. The CDR3 here is CATGGSSDTQYF. Written as DNA, the CDR3 is TGTGCCACCGGGGGGTCTTCAGATACGCAGTATTTT.

This clonotype was recorded at least ten times. The rearrangement links TRBV12-3 or TRBV12-4 to TRBJ2-2; 8 bases are shared with TRBD1. This CDR3 is 14 amino acids long. J gave up 6 bases and V 6 bases, and 6 bases lay outside the gene matches. The CDR3 is CASREDRVSGELFF. CDR3 bases: TGTGCCAGCAGAGAGGACAGGGTTTCCGGGGAGCTGTTTTTT.

This clonotype was counted a few times. This chain uses TRBV7-2 with TRBJ2-1, with D perhaps matching TRBD1 (5 bases). There are 16 residues in the CDR3. Germline V lookup: CDR1 SGHTA, CDR2 FQGNSA. V lost 2 bases and J 4 bases, leaving 15 bases between the germline ends. CDR3 nucleotides: TGTGCCAGCAGCTTAAATAGGGGCGGAAAATACAATGAGCAGTTCTTC. This encodes CASSLNRGGKYNEQFF.

In its sample, this clonotype was seen a few times. The chain recombines TRBV6-2 or TRBV6-3 with TRBJ2-3, with D unclear. With 0 bases removed from V and 2 bases from J, the gap between germline ends came to 15 bases. Germline assignment: CDR1 MNHEY and CDR2 SVGEGT. CDR3 length: 17 residues. The CDR3 is CASSYSGNLPDTDTQYF. For the CDR3, the DNA is TGTGCCAGCAGTTACTCGGGGAATCTCCCAGACACAGATACGCAGTATTTT.

This clonotype was seen many times. The chain uses TRBV20-1 and TRBJ2-7, with D perhaps TRBD2 (6 bases). V was pared by 1 base and J by 6 bases, with 19 bases between. The germline V gene has CDR1 DFQATT and CDR2 SNEGSKA (reference sequence). The CDR3 length is 15 residues. The CDR3 region has the DNA TGCAGTGCTAGAGTCCCGACTAGAGATCCTGGCGAGCAGTACTTC. Amino acid sequence: CSARVPTRDPGEQYF.

The V call is TRBV11-2, the J call TRBJ2-7, with TRBD2 identical over 7 bases. The CDR3 totals 13 residues. V shed 2 bases and J 4 bases; nucleotides not matched to a gene: 2. Germline CDR1 SGHAT, CDR2 FQNNGV. Here the CDR3 reads CASSLREGYEQYF. The CDR3 nucleotides read TGTGCCAGCAGCTTAAGGGAGGGGTACGAGCAGTACTTC. Using reference TRBV11-2 and TRBJ2-7 for the parts outside the CDR3, the full variable domain is EAGVAQSPRYKIIEKRQSVAFWCNPISGHATLYWYQQILGQGPKLLIQFQNNGVVDDSQLPKDRFSAERLKGVDSTLKIQPAKLEDSAVYLCASSLREGYEQYFGPGTRLTVT.

The chain links TRBV6-5 to TRBJ2-7; D is possibly TRBD1 (5 bases). Trimming removed 4 bases from V and 4 bases from J, with 14 bases in between. CDR3 length: 14 residues. The V gene's germline CDR1 is MNHEY and CDR2 SVGAGI. The CDR3 reads CASSSLVGLYEQYF. CDR3 nucleotide sequence: TGTGCCAGCAGTTCCCTAGTGGGGCTATACGAGCAGTACTTC.

The sample holds many counts of this clonotype. CDR3 region: CASSLGGTGNQPQHF. CDR3 coding DNA: TGTGCCAGCAGCTTGGGGGGTACTGGCAATCAGCCCCAGCATTTT. V gene TRBV5-6 combines with J gene TRBJ1-5; D is unresolved. Germline lookup yields CDR1 SGHDT and CDR2 YYEEEE. Deletions cut 0 bases from V and 2 bases from J, with 9 bases between. The length of the CDR3 is 15 residues.

The rearrangement links TRBV10-3 to TRBJ2-1, with 7 bases aligning to TRBD1. J was trimmed by 5 bases and V by 11 bases; bases with no gene match: 6. The germline gives CDR1 ENHRY, CDR2 SYGVKD. This CDR3 spans 12 amino acids. The CDR3 sequence: CASGTEDNEQFF. The DNA of the CDR3 is TGTGCCTCCGGGACAGAGGACAATGAGCAGTTCTTC.

This clonotype has only a few counts. The V call is TRBV19, the J call TRBJ1-5, with a possible D match to TRBD1 (5 bases). This CDR3 is built from 15 residues. V was pared by 3 bases and J by 9 bases, with 18 bases between. Germline V CDR1 and CDR2: LNHDA, SQIVND (reference sequence). CDR3 in DNA: TGTGCCAGTAGTATGGCGGGGGGTCCGCAATGGCCCCAGCATTTT. Encoded protein: CASSMAGGPQWPQHF.